The 19 T cell receptor beta chains given below trace back to one sample, sequenced in a study of T cells after yellow fever vaccination. TCRdb ran MiXCR on the 5' RACE reads and lists one entry per CDR3 protein. The profile covers hundreds of thousands of distinct CDR3 sequences, with 15% to 20% appearing a single time and more than 13% taken by the ten largest. The sequences come from PBMCs, collected 15 days after the yellow fever booster vaccination. These receptors were collected from a man aged 25-40 years who received the YFV17D yellow fever vaccine.

This clonotype appeared a few times. The CDR3 is CASSAPGRNIQYF. CDR3 sequence (DNA): TGTGCCAGCAGTGCCCCCGGGCGAAACATTCAGTACTTC. The chain employs TRBV6-2 or TRBV6-3 and TRBJ2-4; D not resolved. The CDR3 extends over 13 amino acids. The V and J ends lost 5 bases and 6 bases respectively, with 11 bases between them. Germline CDR1 reads MNHEY; CDR2 reads SVGEGT.

This clonotype has just a few counts. This CDR3 reads CASSQTGPTGELFF. DNA of the CDR3: TGTGCCAGCAGCCAGACGGGACCTACCGGGGAGCTGTTTTTT. V usage is TRBV14 and J usage is TRBJ2-2, with D perhaps assigned TRBD1 or TRBD2 (5 bases each). The CDR3 has 14 amino acids. Germline V gene sequence: CDR1 SGHDN, CDR2 FVKESK. The ends were cut back, 3 bases at V and 5 bases at J, with 10 bases in the middle.

The table lists this clonotype with a few counts. The V and J genes are TRBV12-3 or TRBV12-4 and TRBJ2-7, with 8 bases aligning to TRBD2. The V segment lost 4 bases and the J segment 5 bases; nucleotides outside the gene matches: 7. The CDR3 extends over 14 amino acids. CDR3 protein: CASSYPGGAHEQYF. CDR3 DNA: TGTGCCAGCAGTTATCCGGGGGGGGCGCACGAGCAGTACTTC.

The J gene is TRBJ2-7, the V gene TRBV6-5, with D possibly being TRBD1 (9 bases). V was trimmed by 7 bases and J by 3 bases, leaving 22 bases between them. This CDR3 is 16 amino acids long. Germline CDR1 MNHEY, CDR2 SVGAGI. CDR3 loop: CASTYSGTGFVYEQYF. The CDR3 coding sequence is TGTGCCAGCACCTATAGCGGGACAGGGTTTGTCTACGAGCAGTACTTC.

A few counts support this clonotype. The gene calls are TRBV6-5 and TRBJ2-3, with 8 bases that match TRBD2. Germline loops: CDR1 MNHEY, CDR2 SVGAGI. Trimming cost V 0 bases and J 1 base; bases outside gene matches: 12. The length of the CDR3 is 19 residues. The CDR3 nucleotides are TGTGCCAGCAGTTACTCGGCCGAGATTTGGCGGGAGGGCACAGATACGCAGTATTTT. It translates to CASSYSAEIWREGTDTQYF.

This chain uses TRBV3-1 with TRBJ2-7; tentative D call: TRBD1 (6 bases). V was trimmed by 3 bases and J by 1 base, leaving 13 bases between them. Germline loops: CDR1 LGHDT, CDR2 YNNKEL (reference sequence). The CDR3 is made up of 15 amino acids. The CDR3 coding sequence is TGTGCCAGCAGCCACGGACAGATGGGGTCCTACGAGCAGTACTTC. Translating gives CASSHGQMGSYEQYF.

The V and J genes are TRBV28 and TRBJ2-3; unclear D gene. Germline V gene data show CDR1 as MDHEN and CDR2 as SYDVKM. The ends were cut back, 4 bases at V and 2 bases at J, with 16 bases in the middle. The CDR3 has 16 amino acids. The CDR3 sequence: CASSSPDRRLTDTQYF. The CDR3 DNA reads TGTGCCAGCAGTTCTCCCGATCGGCGACTCACAGATACGCAGTATTTT.

J is TRBJ2-3 and V is TRBV10-3; 12 positions match TRBD2. The length of the CDR3 is 15 residues. Looked up from germline, CDR1 is ENHRY and CDR2 is SYGVKD. V shed 5 bases, J shed 4 bases, and the junction held 4 bases outside the gene matches. CDR3: CAISPGLAGPDTQYF. In DNA, the CDR3 is TGTGCCATCAGTCCTGGACTAGCGGGACCAGATACGCAGTATTTT.

This clonotype has more than one count but fewer than ten. This chain joins TRBV11-2 and TRBJ2-2; 8 nucleotides line up with TRBD2. The germline gives CDR1 SGHAT, CDR2 FQNNGV. The CDR3 consists of 16 residues. V gave up 0 bases and J gave up 4 bases; unmatched junction bases: 4. In DNA, the CDR3 is TGTGCCAGCAGCTTAGAAAGCGGGAGAGTCACCGGGGAGCTGTTTTTT. This sequence encodes CASSLESGRVTGELFF.

This clonotype turned up a few times. This rearrangement joins TRBV6-1 to TRBJ2-2, with TRBD2 identical over 9 bases. Germline-derived CDR1 and CDR2 are MNHNS and SASEGT. CDR3 length equals 16 residues. V lost 7 bases, J lost 2 bases, and 8 bases stayed unmatched. The CDR3 coding sequence is TGTGCCAGCACTAGCGGGACGAGCGTAAACACCGGGGAGCTGTTTTTT. As protein: CASTSGTSVNTGELFF.

This clonotype has only a few counts. The chain uses TRBV4-2 and TRBJ2-5, with D perhaps assigned TRBD1 or TRBD2 (5 bases each). V lost 0 bases and J lost 9, with 11 bases in between. Per germline, CDR1 LGHNA and CDR2 YNFKEQ. The CDR3 consists of 13 residues. The CDR3 sequence: CASSQDLEGPQYF. CDR3 nucleotide sequence: TGTGCCAGCAGCCAAGATCTAGAGGGGCCCCAGTACTTC.

This clonotype was counted between two and nine times. This chain links TRBV12-3 or TRBV12-4 with TRBJ2-2; D possibly corresponds to TRBD1 (6 bases). V lost 6 bases and J lost 5, with 10 bases in between. CDR3 length: 13 residues. CDR3 sequence: CASRNRATGELFF. Written as DNA, the CDR3 is TGTGCCAGCAGAAACAGGGCAACCGGGGAGCTGTTTTTT.

This clonotype occurred a few times. The chain recombines TRBV9 with TRBJ1-5; D is perhaps TRBD1 (6 bases). Trimming took 3 bases from V and 6 from J, leaving 13 bases between them. The CDR3 is made up of 14 amino acids. Germline CDR1 and CDR2: SGDLS and YYNGEE. The CDR3 region is CASSGGGAGQPQHF. Here the CDR3 DNA reads TGTGCCAGCAGCGGAGGGGGGGCGGGTCAGCCCCAGCATTTT.

The CDR3 DNA is TGCAGTGCTATAGCGGGAGCGTACTCCTACGAGCAGTACTTC. Protein sequence: CSAIAGAYSYEQYF. The rearrangement joins TRBV20-1 to TRBJ2-7, with TRBD2 matching over 9 bases. This CDR3 contains 14 residues. Trimming removed 4 bases from V and 0 bases from J; junction bases left unmatched: 4. CDR1 and CDR2 (germline): DFQATT, SNEGSKA (reference sequence).

This clonotype was picked up a small number of times. The chain is built from TRBV29-1 and TRBJ2-1; 7 bases map to TRBD1. The CDR3 has 13 amino acids. Germline values: CDR1 SQVTM, CDR2 ANQGSEA. With 3 bases clipped from V and 8 bases from J, the junction kept 7 bases outside the gene matches. The CDR3 sequence is CSVDKGGLDEQFF. The CDR3 DNA reads TGCAGCGTTGATAAAGGGGGCCTCGATGAGCAGTTCTTC.

The table lists this clonotype with a few counts. The chain couples TRBV15 to TRBJ2-7; 9 bases match TRBD1. CDR1 and CDR2 from the germline V gene are LNHNV and YYDKDF (reference sequence). V shed 3 bases, J shed 5 bases, and the junction held 8 bases outside the gene matches. The CDR3 spans 15 residues. DNA of the CDR3: TGTGCCACCAGCAGGGGACAGGGCTTTAGCCACGAGCAGTACTTC. Amino acids: CATSRGQGFSHEQYF. The full variable domain, in which reference TRBV15 and TRBJ2-7 provide the parts outside the CDR3, is DAMVIQNPRYQVTQFGKPVTLSCSQTLNHNVMYWYQQKSSQAPKLLFHYYDKDFNNEADTPDNFQSRRPNTSFCFLDIRSPGLGDTAMYLCATSRGQGFSHEQYFGPGTRLTVT.

Of note for this clonotype: One end of the junction is discordant with germline, which a read error may explain. The chain recombines TRBV6-1 with TRBJ1-3; 7 positions agree with TRBD1. The length of the CDR3 is 15 residues. The germline CDR1 and CDR2 sequences are MNHNS and SASEGT. The CDR3 loop is CASSEGGFSGNTIYF. The CDR3 DNA is TGTGCCAGCAGCGAAGGGGGCTTCTCTGGAAACACCATATATTTT.

This clonotype was seen a handful of times. This chain's CDR3 is CAKTNRGRSCEQYF. DNA for the CDR3: TGTGCCAAAACAAACAGGGGAAGGTCTTGCGAGCAGTACTTC. The chain uses TRBV27 and TRBJ2-7; TRBD1 matches 7 bases. After removal of 10 bases from V and 6 bases from J, the junction contained 15 bases not matched to a gene. The CDR3 is 14 residues long. Germline CDR1 and CDR2: MNHEY and SMNVEV (reference sequence).

This clonotype has only a few counts. The chain recombines TRBV2 with TRBJ2-3, with TRBD2 as a possible D gene (6 bases). Germline-derived CDR1 and CDR2 are SNHLY and FYNNEI. Trimming removed 6 bases at V and 4 bases at J, with 14 bases between. The length of the CDR3 is 14 residues. This chain's CDR3 is CASRLTRSADTQYF. CDR3 nucleotide sequence: TGTGCCAGCAGATTGACTAGATCGGCAGATACGCAGTATTTT.